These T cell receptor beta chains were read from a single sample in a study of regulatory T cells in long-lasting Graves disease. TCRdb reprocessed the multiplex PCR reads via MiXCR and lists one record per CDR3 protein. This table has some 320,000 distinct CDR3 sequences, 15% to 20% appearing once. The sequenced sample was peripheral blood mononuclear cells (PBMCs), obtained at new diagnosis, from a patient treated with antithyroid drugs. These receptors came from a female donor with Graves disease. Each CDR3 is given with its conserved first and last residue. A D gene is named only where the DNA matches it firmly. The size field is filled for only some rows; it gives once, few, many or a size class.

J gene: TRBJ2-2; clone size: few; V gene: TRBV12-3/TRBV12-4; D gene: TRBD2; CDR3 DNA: TGTGCCAGCAGTGGTCTAGCGGGAGGAAACACCGGGGAGCTGTTTTTT; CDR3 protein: CASSGLAGGNTGELFF
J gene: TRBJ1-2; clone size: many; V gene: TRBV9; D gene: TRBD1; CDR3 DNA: TGTGCCAGCAGTAAGCAGGGGGCGTGGGACTATGGCTACACCTTC; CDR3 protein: CASSKQGAWDYGYTF
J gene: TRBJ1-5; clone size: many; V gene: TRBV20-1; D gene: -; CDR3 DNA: TGCAGTGCTAGAGAGCGGGAGAGCAATCAGCCCCAGCATTTT; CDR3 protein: CSARERESNQPQHF
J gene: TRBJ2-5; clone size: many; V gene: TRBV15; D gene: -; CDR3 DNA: TGTGCCACCAGCAGAGTGGGACAAGGAGAGACCCAGTACTTC; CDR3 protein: CATSRVGQGETQYF
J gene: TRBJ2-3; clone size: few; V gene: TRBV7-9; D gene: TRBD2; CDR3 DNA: TGTGCCAGCAGCTTATTGGCGGGAGGGAACACAGATACGCAGTATTTT; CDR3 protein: CASSLLAGGNTDTQYF
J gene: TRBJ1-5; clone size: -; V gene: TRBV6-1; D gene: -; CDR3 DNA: TGTGCCAGAAATCAGCCCCAGCATTTT; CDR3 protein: CARNQPQHF
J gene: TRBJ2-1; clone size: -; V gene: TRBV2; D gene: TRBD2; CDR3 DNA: TGTGCCAGCAGACGCACTGTAGCAGCGGGAGTGGACAATGAGCAGTTCTTC; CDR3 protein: CASRRTVAAGVDNEQFF
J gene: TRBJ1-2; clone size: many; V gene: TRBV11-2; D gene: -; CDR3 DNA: TGTGCCAGCAGCCAAGGGGCGTCAGTCGACTATGGCTACACCTTC; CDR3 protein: CASSQGASVDYGYTF
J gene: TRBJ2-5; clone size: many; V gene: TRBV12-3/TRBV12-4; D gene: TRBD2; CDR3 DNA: TGTGCCAGCAGTCCGACGGGAGGGGTTGAGACCCAGTACTTC; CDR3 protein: CASSPTGGVETQYF
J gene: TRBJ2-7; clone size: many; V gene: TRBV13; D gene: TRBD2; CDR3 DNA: TGTGCCAGCAGCCCGTGGGCGGGAGGCCCCTCCTACGAGCAGTACTTC; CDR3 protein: CASSPWAGGPSYEQYF
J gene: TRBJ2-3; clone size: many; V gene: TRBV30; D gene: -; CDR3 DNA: TGTGCCTGGAGTGAGGGTAGCACAGATACGCAGTATTTT; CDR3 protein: CAWSEGSTDTQYF
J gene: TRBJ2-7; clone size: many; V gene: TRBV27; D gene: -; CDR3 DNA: TGTGCCAGCAGTTATAGTCCAGATCCGAGGTACGAGCAGTACTTC; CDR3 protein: CASSYSPDPRYEQYF
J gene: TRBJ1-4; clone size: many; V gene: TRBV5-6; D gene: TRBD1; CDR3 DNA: TGTGCCAGCACCCTGGGGGGGACAGGAAGAGGCGATGAAAAACTGTTTTTT; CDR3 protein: CASTLGGTGRGDEKLFF
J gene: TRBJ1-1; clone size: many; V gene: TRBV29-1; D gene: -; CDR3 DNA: TGCAGCGCTTTTGAGGCGGCAGGGGAGGGGACTGAAGCTTTCTTT; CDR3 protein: CSAFEAAGEGTEAFF
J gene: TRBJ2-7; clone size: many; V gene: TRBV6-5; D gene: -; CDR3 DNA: TGTGCCAGCAGTTGGCGGGAATCCTACGAGCAGTACTTC; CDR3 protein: CASSWRESYEQYF